The T cell receptor (beta chain) under discussion was sequenced for a study of shared clonotypes between healthy human individuals. Broader study findings: Relative to clonotypes present in all four donors, those not shared had lower generation probabilities. Some naive CD4 clonotypes, roughly 4.7%, turned up in common across several donors.

It was at deep level that the assay was run. Once extracted for a subset, genomic DNA was divided evenly among several immunoSEQ plates. TCRdb keeps only in-frame clones here, not all; method: immunoSEQ multiplex PCR. The profile shows about 2 million clones, approximately 94% of them singletons. The length of the CDR3 is 14 residues. Trimming pared 3 bases from V and 1 base from J, leaving 10 bases between. Germline lookup yields CDR1 SGHNT and CDR2 YYREEE (reference sequence). This clone was found once. The antigen remains unidentified. Only CD45RO-negative cells positively selected for CCR7 counted as naive CD8 cells, so terminally differentiated effector memory CD45RA+ cells were excluded.

Sequenced sample: naive CD8+ T cells sorted from blood. This sequence joins TRBV5-4 and TRBJ1-2; no clear D. This receptor was taken from a man between 18 and 29 years old in good health. The CDR3 sequence: CASSSDGYNYGYTF. CDR3 coding DNA: TGTGCCAGCAGCTCGGACGGTTATAACTATGGCTACACCTTC.